Presented here are 2 T cell receptor beta chains from one specimen sequenced in a study of OX40 agonist ivuxolimab in advanced cancers. Repertoires were generated with immunoSEQ multiplex PCR, while TCRdb's copy carries only in-frame clones and drops some. The repertoire holds 60,000 to 75,000 clones, with around 93% as singletons. Specimen: CD4+ or CD8+ T cells sorted from blood, collected in a trial of the OX40 agonist ivuxolimab. The origin of the receptors is an adult with an advanced solid tumor such as melanoma, head and neck, liver or kidney cancer.

The V call is TRBV9, the J call TRBJ1-1; D gene uncertain. In germline, CDR1 is SGDLS, CDR2 YYNGEE. The CDR3 sequence is 14 residues long. Between the trimmed V and J ends, which lost 0 bases and 1 base, there was a span of 7 bases. The CDR3 spells CASSVVVGNTEAFF. The CDR3 nucleotides read TGTGCCAGCAGCGTAGTTGTAGGGAACACTGAAGCTTTCTTT.

V and J are TRBV6-5 and TRBJ1-2; D gene ambiguous. This CDR3 is built from 15 residues. CDR1 is MNHEY and CDR2 is SVGAGI in the germline V gene. Trimming took off 0 bases at V and 6 bases at J, with 14 bases between the two ends. CDR3 coding DNA: TGTGCCAGCAGTTACTCGTCAGGAGTCCTGAATGGCTACACCTTC. Encoded protein: CASSYSSGVLNGYTF.